This T cell receptor (beta chain) came from a study of cytomegalovirus exposure and HLA in healthy donors. The overall study: Ancestry clustering placed 70% to 90% of roughly 400 genotyped donors in the Caucasian-associated cluster.

The PCR had 60 Vbeta and 13 Jbeta primers. Here immunoSEQ multiplex PCR was the method, and the copy in TCRdb shows in-frame clones only, minus some. Of 100,000 to 150,000 clones in the sample, 65% to 90% are singletons; the top ten hold approximately 2.1%. The source material was PBMCs. This clonotype originated in a young man in good health and CMV-seronegative.

The CDR3 loop reads CATSPDRGNQPQHF. In nucleotides, the CDR3 is TGTGCCACCTCCCCCGACAGGGGCAATCAGCCCCAGCATTTT. V and J are TRBV2 and TRBJ1-5; 7 positions match TRBD1. CDR3 length: 14 residues. V dropped 10 bases and J dropped 2; count of bases not matched to a gene: 8. Per the germline V gene, CDR1 is SNHLY and CDR2 is FYNNEI.